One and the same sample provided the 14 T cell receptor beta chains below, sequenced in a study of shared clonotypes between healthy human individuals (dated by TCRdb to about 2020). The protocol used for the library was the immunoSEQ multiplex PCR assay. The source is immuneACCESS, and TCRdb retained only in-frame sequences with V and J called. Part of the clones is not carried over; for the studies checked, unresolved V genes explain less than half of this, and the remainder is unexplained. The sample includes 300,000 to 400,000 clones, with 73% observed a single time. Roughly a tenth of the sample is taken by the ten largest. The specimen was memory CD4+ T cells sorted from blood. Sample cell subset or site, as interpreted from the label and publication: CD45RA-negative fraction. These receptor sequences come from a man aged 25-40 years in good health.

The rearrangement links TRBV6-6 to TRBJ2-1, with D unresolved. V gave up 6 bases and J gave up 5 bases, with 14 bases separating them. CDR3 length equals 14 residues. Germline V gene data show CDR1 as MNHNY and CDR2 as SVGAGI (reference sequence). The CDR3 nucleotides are TGTGCCAGCAGGGCAGCGTGGCCGGACAATGAGCAGTTCTTC. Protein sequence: CASRAAWPDNEQFF.

The CDR3, as DNA: TGTGCCAGCAGGAGGGGGGGACAGCACAATCAGCCCCAGCATTTT. It encodes CASRRGGQHNQPQHF. This chain uses TRBV6-5 with TRBJ1-5, with 7 bases identical to TRBD1. Germline loops: CDR1 MNHEY, CDR2 SVGAGI. CDR3 length: 15 residues. V dropped 6 bases and J dropped 3; count of bases not matched to a gene: 8.

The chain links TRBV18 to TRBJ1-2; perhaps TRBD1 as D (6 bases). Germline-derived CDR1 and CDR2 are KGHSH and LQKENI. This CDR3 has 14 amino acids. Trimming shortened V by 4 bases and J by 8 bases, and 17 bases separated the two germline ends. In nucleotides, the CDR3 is TGTGCCAGCTCACTCGCGACTGGACAGTCAGGCTACACCTTC. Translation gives CASSLATGQSGYTF.

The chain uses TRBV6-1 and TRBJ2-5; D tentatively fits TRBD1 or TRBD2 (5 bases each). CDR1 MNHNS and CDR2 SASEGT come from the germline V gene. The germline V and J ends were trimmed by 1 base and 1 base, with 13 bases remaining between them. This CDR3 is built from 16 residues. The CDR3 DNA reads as TGTGCCAGCAGTGAAGTACCGGGACGGATCCAAGAGACCCAGTACTTC. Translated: CASSEVPGRIQETQYF.

CDR3 amino acids: CASSLETGTSGRETQYF. DNA for the CDR3: TGTGCCAGCAGCTTGGAGACCGGGACTAGCGGGAGAGAGACCCAGTACTTC. The genes are TRBV5-5 and TRBJ2-5, with TRBD2 matching 14 bases. The CDR3 consists of 17 residues. CDR1 is SGHKS and CDR2 is YYEKEE in the germline V gene (reference sequence). Trimming took 0 bases from V and 4 from J; bases not matched to a gene: 5.

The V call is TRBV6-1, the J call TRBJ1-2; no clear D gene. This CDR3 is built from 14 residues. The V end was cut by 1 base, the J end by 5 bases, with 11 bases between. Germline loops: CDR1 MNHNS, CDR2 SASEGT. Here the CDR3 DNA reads TGTGCCAGCAGTGAAGGAGGGCCACCTTATGGCTACACCTTC. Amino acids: CASSEGGPPYGYTF.

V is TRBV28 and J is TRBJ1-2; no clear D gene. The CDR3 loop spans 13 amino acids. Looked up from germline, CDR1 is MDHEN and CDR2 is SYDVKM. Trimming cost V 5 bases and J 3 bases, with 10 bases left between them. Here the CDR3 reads CASSPNPDYGYTF. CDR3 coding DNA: TGTGCCAGCAGTCCCAACCCAGACTATGGCTACACCTTC.

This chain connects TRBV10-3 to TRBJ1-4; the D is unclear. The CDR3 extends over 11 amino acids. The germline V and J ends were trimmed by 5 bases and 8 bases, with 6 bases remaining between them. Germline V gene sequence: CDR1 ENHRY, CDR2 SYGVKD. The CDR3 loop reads CAISNLEKLFF. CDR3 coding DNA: TGTGCCATCAGTAACTTAGAAAAACTGTTTTTT.

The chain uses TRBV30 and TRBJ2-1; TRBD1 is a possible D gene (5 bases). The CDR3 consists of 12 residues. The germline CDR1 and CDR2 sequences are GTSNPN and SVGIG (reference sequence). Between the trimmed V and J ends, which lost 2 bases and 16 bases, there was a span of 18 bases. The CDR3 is CAWSPPRVSPFF. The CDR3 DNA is TGTGCCTGGAGTCCCCCCAGGGTGTCTCCTTTCTTC.

The CDR3 coding sequence is TGCGCCAGCAGCTTGGTTGGGGATCGGGAGCAGTTCTTC. Protein sequence: CASSLVGDREQFF. The rearrangement joins TRBV5-1 to TRBJ2-1, with D unclear. The CDR3 is 13 amino acids. The ends were cut back, 0 bases at V and 10 bases at J, with 11 bases in the middle. CDR1 and CDR2 (germline): SGHRS, YFSETQ.

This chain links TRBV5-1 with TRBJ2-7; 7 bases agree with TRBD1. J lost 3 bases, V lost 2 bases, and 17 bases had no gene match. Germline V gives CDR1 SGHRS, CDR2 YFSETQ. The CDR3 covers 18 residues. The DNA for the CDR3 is TGCGCCAGCAGCTTATCCCGACAGGGAAAGATGTCCAGCTACGAGCAGTACTTC. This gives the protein CASSLSRQGKMSSYEQYF.

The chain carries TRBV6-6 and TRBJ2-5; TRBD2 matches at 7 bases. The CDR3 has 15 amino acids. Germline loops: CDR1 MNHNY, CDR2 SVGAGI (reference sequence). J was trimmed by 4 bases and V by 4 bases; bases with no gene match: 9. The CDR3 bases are TGTGCCAGCAGTTTTTTGGTGGGGGGGGGAGAGACCCAGTACTTC. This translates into CASSFLVGGGETQYF.

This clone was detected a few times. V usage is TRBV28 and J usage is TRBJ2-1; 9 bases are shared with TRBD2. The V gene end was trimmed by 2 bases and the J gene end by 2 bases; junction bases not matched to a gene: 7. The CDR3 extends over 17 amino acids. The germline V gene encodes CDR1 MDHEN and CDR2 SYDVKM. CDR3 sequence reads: CASSLQRASGTYNEQFF. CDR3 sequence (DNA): TGTGCCAGCAGTTTACAAAGGGCTAGCGGGACCTACAATGAGCAGTTCTTC.

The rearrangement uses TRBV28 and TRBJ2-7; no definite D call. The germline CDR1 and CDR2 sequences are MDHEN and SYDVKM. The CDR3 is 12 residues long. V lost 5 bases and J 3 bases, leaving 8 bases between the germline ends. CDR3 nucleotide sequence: TGTGCCAGCAGTGCTACCTTCTACGAGCAGTACTTC. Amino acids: CASSATFYEQYF.